The next 25 T cell receptor beta chains were all read from a single sample in a study of blood T cell repertoires in COVID-19. The assay was immunoSEQ multiplex PCR, and TCRdb's table has in-frame clones only and misses some. The profile shows over 120,000 clones, roughly 90% of them singletons. Sequenced input: peripheral blood. The source is a woman aged 50 to 60 with acute or convalescent COVID-19.

This clone was found a few times. The chain joins TRBV19 to TRBJ2-3; tentative D call: TRBD1 (7 bases). Between the trimmed V and J ends, which lost 4 bases and 1 base, there was a span of 15 bases. The CDR3 covers 16 residues. CDR1 LNHDA and CDR2 SQIVND come from the germline V gene (reference sequence). The chain's CDR3 is CASSKRQGGGTDTQYF. CDR3 sequence (DNA): TGTGCCAGTAGTAAGCGACAGGGAGGCGGCACAGATACGCAGTATTTT.

The chain recombines TRBV6-6 with TRBJ2-3, with TRBD2 matching over 13 bases. The CDR3 has 17 amino acids. Germline V lookup: CDR1 MNHNY, CDR2 SVGAGI (reference sequence). Trimming at V came to 6 bases and at J to 5 bases, leaving 11 bases not matched to a gene. As DNA, the CDR3 is TGTGCCAGCAGACGAGCGCTACTAGCGGGAGGGGAAGATACGCAGTATTTT. As protein: CASRRALLAGGEDTQYF.

This clone was recorded once. The rearrangement uses TRBV6-1 and TRBJ1-6, with 8 bases aligning to TRBD1. The V segment lost 3 bases and the J segment 7 bases; nucleotides outside the gene matches: 5. CDR3 size: 15 residues. CDR1 and CDR2 (germline): MNHNS, SASEGT. As DNA, the CDR3 is TGTGCCAGCAGTGAGTCGAGGACAGGGAATTCACCCCTCCACTTT. It codes for CASSESRTGNSPLHF.

This chain links TRBV4-1 with TRBJ1-4; 9 bases line up with TRBD1. CDR1 is MGHRA and CDR2 is YSYEKL in the germline V gene. J lost 8 bases, V lost 0 bases, and 4 bases had no gene match. There are 15 residues in the CDR3. CDR3 protein: CASSQEETGGEKLFF. As DNA, the CDR3 is TGCGCCAGCAGCCAAGAGGAGACAGGGGGGGAAAAACTGTTTTTT.

V and J are TRBV9 and TRBJ2-1; 7 bases are shared with TRBD2. V lost 3 bases and J lost 5; bases outside the gene matches: 8. This CDR3 contains 15 residues. The germline V gene has CDR1 SGDLS and CDR2 YYNGEE. DNA for the CDR3: TGTGCCAGCAGCGCCCGGGCTAGCGGCCACAATGAGCAGTTCTTC. It yields the protein CASSARASGHNEQFF.

The J gene is TRBJ1-1, the V gene TRBV9; the D gene is possibly TRBD1 (5 bases). V was clipped by 0 bases and J by 1 base, with 7 bases between them. This CDR3 has 14 residues. The V gene's germline CDR1 is SGDLS and CDR2 YYNGEE. The CDR3 nucleotides are TGTGCCAGCAGCGTAGGACAGACGAACACTGAAGCTTTCTTT. Protein product: CASSVGQTNTEAFF.

The chain couples TRBV7-3 to TRBJ2-1, with a tentative D call TRBD2 (5 bases). V was pared by 5 bases and J by 6 bases, with 17 bases between. The germline V gene encodes CDR1 SGHTA and CDR2 FQGTGA. This CDR3 is built from 15 residues. CDR3 residues: CASSLGGGLLNEQFF. CDR3 in DNA: TGTGCCAGCAGCCTAGGAGGTGGTTTACTCAATGAGCAGTTCTTC.

The CDR3 sequence: CASSGRTGDDSPLHF. CDR3 in DNA: TGTGCCAGCAGCGGGAGGACAGGGGATGATTCACCCCTCCACTTT. The chain is built from TRBV9 and TRBJ1-6; 9 bases match TRBD1. V lost 3 bases to trimming and J lost 8 bases; unmatched junction nucleotides: 6. The CDR3 covers 15 residues. Germline CDR1 is SGDLS and CDR2 is YYNGEE.

CDR3 in amino acids: CASSIQGQNTEAFF. DNA of the CDR3: TGTGCCAGTAGTATACAAGGACAAAACACTGAAGCTTTCTTT. J is TRBJ1-1 and V is TRBV19; tentative D call: TRBD1 (5 bases). Germline lookup yields CDR1 LNHDA and CDR2 SQIVND (reference sequence). Trimming shortened V by 2 bases and J by 2 bases, and 9 bases separated the two germline ends. CDR3 length equals 14 residues.

The chain combines TRBV5-1 with TRBJ2-5; possibly TRBD1 for D (6 bases). Between the trimmed V and J ends, which lost 0 bases and 5 bases, there was a span of 14 bases. The CDR3 runs 15 residues. Germline assignment: CDR1 SGHRS and CDR2 YFSETQ. For the CDR3, the DNA is TGCGCCAGCAGCTTGGCCTCGACAGGCCTTGAGACCCAGTACTTC. Residues: CASSLASTGLETQYF.

In its sample, this clone was seen once. The chain is built from TRBV6-5 and TRBJ2-2, with 9 bases fitting TRBD1. Germline V gives CDR1 MNHEY, CDR2 SVGAGI. CDR3 size: 15 residues. V lost 5 bases, J lost 4 bases, and 5 bases stayed unmatched. The CDR3 DNA sequence: TGTGCCAGCAGTCGGGACAGGGCTTTCACCGGGGAGCTGTTTTTT. Residues: CASSRDRAFTGELFF.

In its sample, this clone was seen once. V usage is TRBV12-3 or TRBV12-4 and J usage is TRBJ2-1; a weak D match, TRBD1 (6 bases). The CDR3 has 12 residues. Trimming took 4 bases from V and 6 from J, leaving 7 bases between them. The CDR3 region is CASSSDSNEQFF. The CDR3 DNA sequence: TGTGCCAGCAGTTCGGACAGCAATGAGCAGTTCTTC.

J is TRBJ1-1 and V is TRBV3-1 (or the pseudogene TRBV3-2); no clear D gene. Germline CDR1 is LGHDT and CDR2 is YNNKEL (reference sequence). CDR3 length: 13 residues. V lost 1 base and J 4 bases, leaving 7 bases between the germline ends. The CDR3 here is CASSQAGGTEAFF. The CDR3, as DNA: TGTGCCAGCAGCCAAGCAGGAGGCACTGAAGCTTTCTTT.

The chain combines TRBV24-1 with TRBJ1-4; 8 bases align to TRBD1. With 4 bases clipped from V and 14 bases from J, the junction kept 5 bases outside the gene matches. The CDR3 runs to 12 residues. Germline assignment: CDR1 KGHDR and CDR2 SFDVKD. As DNA, the CDR3 is TGTGCCACCAGTGACCCCGGACAGGGCCTGTTTTTT. Encoded protein: CATSDPGQGLFF.

This chain uses TRBV13 with TRBJ2-7; D unclear. This CDR3 has 13 amino acids. Trimming left V 4 bases short and J 6 bases short, with 13 bases between. CDR1 is PRHDT and CDR2 is FYEKMQ in the germline V gene (reference sequence). In DNA, the CDR3 is TGTGCCAGCAGCTCCACCGTACCGGGCGAGCAGTACTTC. Its translation: CASSSTVPGEQYF. Full variable domain (rest looked up from reference TRBV13 and TRBJ2-7): AAGVIQSPRHLIKEKRETATLKCYPIPRHDTVYWYQQGPGQDPQFLISFYEKMQSDKGSIPDRFSAQQFSDYHSELNMSSLELGDSALYFCASSSTVPGEQYFGPGTRLTVT.

The V and J genes are TRBV5-1 and TRBJ2-1, with D possibly matching TRBD1 (6 bases). In germline, CDR1 is SGHRS, CDR2 YFSETQ. CDR3 size: 16 residues. V lost 0 bases to trimming and J lost 4 bases, with 14 bases between them. CDR3 nucleotide sequence: TGCGCCAGCAGCTTGGCCAGGGGCCCAATTTACAATGAGCAGTTCTTC. This sequence encodes CASSLARGPIYNEQFF.

This clone was seen more than once but under ten times. The chain combines TRBV6-5 with TRBJ2-3, with 7 bases aligning to TRBD1. The CDR3 sequence is 16 residues long. V lost 4 bases, J lost 6 bases, and 13 bases stayed unmatched. Looked up from germline, CDR1 is MNHEY and CDR2 is SVGAGI. Here the CDR3 reads CASSLTGTDMGDTQYF. The CDR3 DNA sequence: TGTGCCAGCAGTTTAACCGGGACAGATATGGGGGATACGCAGTATTTT.

V and J are TRBV5-5 and TRBJ1-2; possibly TRBD1 for D (5 bases). The V gene lost 0 bases and the J gene lost 7 bases, with 13 bases spanning the gap. The CDR3 length is 14 residues. Germline lookup yields CDR1 SGHKS and CDR2 YYEKEE (reference sequence). CDR3 nucleotides: TGTGCCAGCAGCTTGGCGGCCGGGGGTAGTGGCTACACCTTC. It is translated as CASSLAAGGSGYTF.

The chain recombines TRBV19 with TRBJ2-4; 11 positions agree with TRBD2. Germline V gene sequence: CDR1 LNHDA, CDR2 SQIVND (reference sequence). With 5 bases clipped from V and 7 bases from J, the junction kept 7 bases outside the gene matches. This CDR3 contains 15 residues. The CDR3 DNA follows: TGTGCCAGTAGTTTAGCGGGGGGGACCCGGAACATTCAGTACTTC. Its translation: CASSLAGGTRNIQYF.

The J gene is TRBJ2-5, the V gene TRBV7-3; the D gene is possibly TRBD2 (6 bases). CDR3 size: 13 residues. CDR1 SGHTA and CDR2 FQGTGA come from the germline V gene. V lost 5 bases and J 1 base, leaving 8 bases between the germline ends. DNA for the CDR3: TGTGCCAGCAGCGTTAGCGGCCAAGAGACCCAGTACTTC. This translates into CASSVSGQETQYF.

DNA for the CDR3: TGCGCCAGCAGTGACTCGGACAGCTTGGATCAGCCCCAGCATTTT. Translation gives CASSDSDSLDQPQHF. The chain is built from TRBV10-1 and TRBJ1-5, with TRBD1 as a possible D gene (6 bases). Germline V lookup: CDR1 WNHNN, CDR2 SYGVQD (reference sequence). V was trimmed by 3 bases and J by 5 bases, leaving 14 bases between them. There are 15 residues in the CDR3.

The chain carries TRBV7-3 and TRBJ2-5; TRBD2 aligns across 11 bases. This CDR3 contains 15 residues. The V segment lost 5 bases and the J segment 1 base; nucleotides outside the gene matches: 3. Germline V gene sequence: CDR1 SGHTA, CDR2 FQGTGA. The CDR3 bases are TGTGCCAGCAGCGCGGGACTAGCGGCCCAAGAGACCCAGTACTTC. This encodes CASSAGLAAQETQYF.

This clone was observed once. The gene calls are TRBV18 and TRBJ2-3, with D possibly matching TRBD1 (6 bases). Germline loops: CDR1 KGHSH, CDR2 LQKENI. The CDR3 is 17 amino acids. V was clipped by 2 bases and J by 4 bases, with 19 bases between them. The CDR3 DNA is TGTGCCAGCTCACCAAGGTTTTCAGGGCAGGGGCCAGATACGCAGTATTTT. Translated, it gives CASSPRFSGQGPDTQYF.

V usage is TRBV5-1 and J usage is TRBJ2-1; D not certain. Germline CDR1 SGHRS, CDR2 YFSETQ. CDR3 size: 12 residues. V shed 4 bases and J shed 4 bases, with 6 bases lying between them. Written as DNA, the CDR3 is TGCGCCAGCAGCCTCGTTTACAATGAGCAGTTCTTC. Translation gives CASSLVYNEQFF.

This clone was counted between two and nine times. This chain connects TRBV7-7 to TRBJ2-1; 12 bases agree with TRBD2. The CDR3 loop spans 15 amino acids. Trimming removed 7 bases from V and 4 bases from J; junction bases left unmatched: 5. CDR1 and CDR2 from the germline V gene are SSHAT and FNYEAQ (reference sequence). CDR3 in DNA: TGTGCCAGCACCAGGACTAGCGGGGATTACAATGAGCAGTTCTTC. It is translated as CASTRTSGDYNEQFF.